Below, 3 T cell receptor beta chains from the same sample are listed, as sequenced in a study of T cell changes during pregnancy in multiple sclerosis. Produced via immunoSEQ multiplex PCR; TCRdb's table is partial and in-frame only. The sample yields roughly 100,000 clones, 91% seen once. The sample here was peripheral blood, taken before pregnancy. Source of these receptors: a female donor with multiple sclerosis, enrolled in a pregnancy study.

The chain couples TRBV6-5 to TRBJ1-2; tentative D call: TRBD1 (6 bases). Germline CDR1 is MNHEY and CDR2 is SVGAGI. The CDR3 extends over 15 amino acids. V dropped 0 bases and J dropped 2 bases, with 10 bases sitting between them. The CDR3 sequence is CASSYSRTANYGYTF. In DNA form, the CDR3 reads TGTGCCAGCAGTTACTCTAGGACAGCCAACTATGGCTACACCTTC.

The chain carries TRBV6-1 and TRBJ2-7; D unclear. The germline V gene has CDR1 MNHNS and CDR2 SASEGT. The V end lost 4 bases, the J end lost 0 bases, and 10 bases lay between the germline ends. The CDR3 loop spans 14 amino acids. DNA for the CDR3: TGTGCCAGCAGTGGCTTGGGCAGCTCCTACGAGCAGTACTTC. Translation gives CASSGLGSSYEQYF.

The genes are TRBV7-8 and TRBJ2-7; 7 bases line up with TRBD2. CDR3 length: 17 residues. Germline V lookup: CDR1 SGHVS, CDR2 FQNEAQ. V lost 0 bases, J lost 3 bases, and 11 bases stayed unmatched. Written as DNA, the CDR3 is TGTGCCAGCAGCTTAGCGTGGGGCGGGAGCCCCTTCTACGAGCAGTACTTC. Amino acids: CASSLAWGGSPFYEQYF.